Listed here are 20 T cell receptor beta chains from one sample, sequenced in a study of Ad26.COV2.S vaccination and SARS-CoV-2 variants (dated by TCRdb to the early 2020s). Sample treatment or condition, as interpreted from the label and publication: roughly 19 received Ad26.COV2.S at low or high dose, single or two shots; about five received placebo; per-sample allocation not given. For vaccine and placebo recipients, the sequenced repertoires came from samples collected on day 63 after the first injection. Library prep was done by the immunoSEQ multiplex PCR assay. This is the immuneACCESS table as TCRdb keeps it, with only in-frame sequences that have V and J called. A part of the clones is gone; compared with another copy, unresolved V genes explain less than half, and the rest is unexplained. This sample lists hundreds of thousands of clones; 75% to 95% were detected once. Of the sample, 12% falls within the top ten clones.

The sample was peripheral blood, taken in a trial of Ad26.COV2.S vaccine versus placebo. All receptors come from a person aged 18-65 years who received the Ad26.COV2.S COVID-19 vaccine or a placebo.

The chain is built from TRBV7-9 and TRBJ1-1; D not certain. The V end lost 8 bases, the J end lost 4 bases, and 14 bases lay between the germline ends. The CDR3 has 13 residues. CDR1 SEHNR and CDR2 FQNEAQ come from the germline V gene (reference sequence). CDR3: CASEFFGFTEAFF. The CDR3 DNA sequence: TGTGCCAGCGAGTTTTTCGGGTTCACTGAAGCTTTCTTT.

Here the CDR3 DNA reads TGTGCCAGCAGGCGGGGACTAGCGGGAGGTGGGACCCAGTACTTC. It translates to CASRRGLAGGGTQYF. This chain connects TRBV28 to TRBJ2-5, with 15 bases fitting TRBD2. The ends lost 6 bases at V and 7 bases at J; junction bases unmatched: 6. Germline V CDR1 and CDR2: MDHEN, SYDVKM. This CDR3 comprises 15 residues. Combining the CDR3 with reference TRBV28 and TRBJ2-5 gives the whole variable domain DVKVTQSSRYLVKRTGEKVFLECVQDMDHENMFWYRQDPGLGLRLIYFSYDVKMKEKGDIPEGYSVSREKKERFSLILESASTNQTSMYLCASRRGLAGGGTQYFGPGTRLLVL.

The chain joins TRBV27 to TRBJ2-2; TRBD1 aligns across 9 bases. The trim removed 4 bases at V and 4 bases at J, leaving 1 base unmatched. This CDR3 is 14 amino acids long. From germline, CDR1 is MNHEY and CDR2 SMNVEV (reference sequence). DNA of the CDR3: TGTGCCAGCAGTTGGGACAGGGTCACCGGGGAGCTGTTTTTT. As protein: CASSWDRVTGELFF.

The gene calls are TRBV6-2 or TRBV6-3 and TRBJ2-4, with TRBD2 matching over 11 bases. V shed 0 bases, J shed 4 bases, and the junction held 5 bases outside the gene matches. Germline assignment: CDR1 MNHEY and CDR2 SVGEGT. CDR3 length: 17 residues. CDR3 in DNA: TGTGCCAGCAGTTACTCGACTAGCGGGACTGCAAAAAACATTCAGTACTTC. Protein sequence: CASSYSTSGTAKNIQYF.

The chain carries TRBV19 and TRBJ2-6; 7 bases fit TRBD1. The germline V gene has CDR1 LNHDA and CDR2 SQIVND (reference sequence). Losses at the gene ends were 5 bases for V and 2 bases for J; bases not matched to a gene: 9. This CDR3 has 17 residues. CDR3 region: CASSANRGQAGANVLTF. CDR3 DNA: TGTGCCAGTAGTGCAAACAGGGGTCAGGCTGGGGCCAACGTCCTGACTTTC. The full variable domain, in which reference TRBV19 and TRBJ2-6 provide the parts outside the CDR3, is DGGITQSPKYLFRKEGQNVTLSCEQNLNHDAMYWYRQDPGQGLRLIYYSQIVNDFQKGDIAEGYSVSREKKESFPLTVTSAQKNPTAFYLCASSANRGQAGANVLTFGAGSRLTVL.

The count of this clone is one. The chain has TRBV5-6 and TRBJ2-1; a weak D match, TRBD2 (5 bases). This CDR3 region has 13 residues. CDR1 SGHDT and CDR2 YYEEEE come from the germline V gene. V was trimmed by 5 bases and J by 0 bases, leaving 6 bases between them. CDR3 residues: CASRGSSYNEQFF. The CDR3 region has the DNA TGTGCCAGCAGGGGGAGCTCCTACAATGAGCAGTTCTTC.

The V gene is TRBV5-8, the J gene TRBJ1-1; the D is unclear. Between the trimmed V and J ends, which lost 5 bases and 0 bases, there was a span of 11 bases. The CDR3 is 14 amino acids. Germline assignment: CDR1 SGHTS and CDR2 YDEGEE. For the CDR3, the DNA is TGTGCCAGCAGAGTCCAGTTCATGAACACTGAAGCTTTCTTT. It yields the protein CASRVQFMNTEAFF.

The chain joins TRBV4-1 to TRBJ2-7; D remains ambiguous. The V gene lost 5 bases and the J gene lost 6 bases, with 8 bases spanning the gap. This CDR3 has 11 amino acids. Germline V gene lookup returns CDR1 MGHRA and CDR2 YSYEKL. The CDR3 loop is CASSASGEQYF. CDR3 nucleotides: TGCGCCAGCAGCGCCTCGGGCGAGCAGTACTTC.

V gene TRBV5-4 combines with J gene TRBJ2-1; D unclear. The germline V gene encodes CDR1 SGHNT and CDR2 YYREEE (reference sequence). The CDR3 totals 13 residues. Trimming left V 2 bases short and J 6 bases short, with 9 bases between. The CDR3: CASSFGGFNEQFF. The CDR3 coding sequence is TGTGCCAGCAGCTTTGGTGGTTTCAATGAGCAGTTCTTC.

CDR3 DNA sequence: TGTGCCAGCTCACCACCTTCCAGGGCAGACAATGAGCAGTTCTTC. This gives the protein CASSPPSRADNEQFF. V gene TRBV18 combines with J gene TRBJ2-1, with D possibly matching TRBD1 (5 bases). The CDR3 sequence is 15 residues long. Germline CDR1 KGHSH, CDR2 LQKENI. The germline V and J ends were trimmed by 0 bases and 5 bases, with 11 bases remaining between them.

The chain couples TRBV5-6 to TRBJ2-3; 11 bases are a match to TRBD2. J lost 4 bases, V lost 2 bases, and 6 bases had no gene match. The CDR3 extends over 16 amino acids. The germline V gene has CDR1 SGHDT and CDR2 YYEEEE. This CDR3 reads CASSFTGLADADTQYF. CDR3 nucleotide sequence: TGTGCCAGCAGCTTCACGGGACTAGCGGATGCAGATACGCAGTATTTT.

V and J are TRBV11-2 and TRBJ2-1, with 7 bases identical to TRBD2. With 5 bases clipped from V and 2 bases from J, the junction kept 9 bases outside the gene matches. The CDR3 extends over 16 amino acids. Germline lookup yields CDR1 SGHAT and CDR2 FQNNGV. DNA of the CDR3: TGTGCCAGCAGCGGCCGACTAGCCACGACCTACAATGAGCAGTTCTTC. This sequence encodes CASSGRLATTYNEQFF.

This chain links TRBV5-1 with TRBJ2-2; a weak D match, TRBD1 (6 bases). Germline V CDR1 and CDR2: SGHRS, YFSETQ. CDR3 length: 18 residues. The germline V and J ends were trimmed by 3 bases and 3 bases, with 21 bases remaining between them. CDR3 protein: CASSSDGGQGPYTGELFF. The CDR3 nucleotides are TGCGCCAGCAGCTCCGATGGTGGTCAGGGGCCTTACACCGGGGAGCTGTTTTTT.

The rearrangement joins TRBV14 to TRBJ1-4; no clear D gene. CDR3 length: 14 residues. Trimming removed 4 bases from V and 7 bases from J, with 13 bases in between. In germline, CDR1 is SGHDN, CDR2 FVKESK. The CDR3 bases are TGTGCCAGCAGCCCTACTTACGGCGTTGAAAAACTGTTTTTT. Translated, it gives CASSPTYGVEKLFF.

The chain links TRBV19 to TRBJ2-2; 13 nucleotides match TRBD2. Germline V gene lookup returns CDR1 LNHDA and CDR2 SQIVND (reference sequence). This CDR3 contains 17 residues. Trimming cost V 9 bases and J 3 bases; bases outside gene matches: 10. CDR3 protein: CASRTSGSPGYTGELFF. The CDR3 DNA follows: TGTGCCAGCCGGACTAGCGGGAGCCCAGGGTACACCGGGGAGCTGTTTTTT.

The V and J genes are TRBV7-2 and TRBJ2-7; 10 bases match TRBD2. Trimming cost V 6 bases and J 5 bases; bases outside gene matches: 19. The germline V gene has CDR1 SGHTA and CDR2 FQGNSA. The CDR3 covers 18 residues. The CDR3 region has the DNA TGTGCCAGCAGGCGGGACAGCGGGGGAGCGGGAGGGCCCCACGAGCAGTACTTC. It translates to CASRRDSGGAGGPHEQYF. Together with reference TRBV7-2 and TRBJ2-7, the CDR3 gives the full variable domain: GAGVSQSPSNKVTEKGKDVELRCDPISGHTALYWYRQSLGQGLEFLIYFQGNSAPDKSGLPSDRFSAERTGGSVSTLTIQRTQQEDSAVYLCASRRDSGGAGGPHEQYFGPGTRLTVT.

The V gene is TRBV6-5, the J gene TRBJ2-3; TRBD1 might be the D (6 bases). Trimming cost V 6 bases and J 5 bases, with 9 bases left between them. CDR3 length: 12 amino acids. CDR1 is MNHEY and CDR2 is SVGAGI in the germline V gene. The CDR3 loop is CASRGAEDTQYF. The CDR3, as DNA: TGTGCCAGCAGGGGGGCGGAAGATACGCAGTATTTT.

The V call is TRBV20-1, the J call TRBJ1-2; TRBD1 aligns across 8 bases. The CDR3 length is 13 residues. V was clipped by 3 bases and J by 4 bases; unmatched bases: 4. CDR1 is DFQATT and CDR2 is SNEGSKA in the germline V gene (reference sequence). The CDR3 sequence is CSASQGAAYGYTF. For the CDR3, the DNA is TGCAGTGCTAGTCAGGGGGCGGCCTATGGCTACACCTTC.

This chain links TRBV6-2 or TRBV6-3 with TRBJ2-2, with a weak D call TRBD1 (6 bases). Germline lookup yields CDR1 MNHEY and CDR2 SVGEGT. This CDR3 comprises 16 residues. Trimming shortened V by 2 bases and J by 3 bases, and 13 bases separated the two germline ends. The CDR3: CASSYTGTFYTGELFF. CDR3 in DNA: TGTGCCAGCAGTTACACAGGGACATTTTACACCGGGGAGCTGTTTTTT.

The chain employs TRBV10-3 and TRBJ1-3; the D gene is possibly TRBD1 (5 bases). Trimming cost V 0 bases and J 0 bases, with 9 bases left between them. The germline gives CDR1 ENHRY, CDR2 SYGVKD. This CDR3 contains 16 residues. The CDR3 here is CAISESIQGSGNTIYF. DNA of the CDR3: TGTGCCATCAGTGAGTCGATCCAGGGCTCTGGAAACACCATATATTTT.